The entry below gives a single TCR beta chain sequence along with its context. Its cognate antigen has yet to be identified. It has no much larger one-base neighbor in the sample; base qualities were not kept. The immunoSEQ Assay, a bias-controlled multiplex PCR, was used to amplify TCRbeta CDR3 regions from genomic DNA. The original pipeline was this. The number of nucleated cells in each sample was estimated from the amplification of reference gene primers within the assay. Sequence reads were collapsed and filtered to measure the absolute abundance of every unique TCRbeta CDR3 rearrangement. For each sample, productive Simpson clonality was calculated as the square root of Simpson's diversity index over productive rearrangements. In its TCRdb copy, this immuneACCESS table keeps in-frame sequences only and misses some clones. Where compared with another copy, unresolved V genes explain less than half of these, and the others have no known cause. Clone size and the V and J calls come from that table; the DNA yielded D and trimming. The sample has roughly 260,000 clones on record, 82% of them singletons. The top ten clonotypes cover roughly 4.9% of the sample.

These data belong to a study of blood T cell repertoires in COVID-19 (dated by TCRdb to about 2020). Background for the entire study: Samples covering the acute and convalescent phases of COVID-19 were provided by collaborators in the United States, Italy and Spain. The prospective study material was composed of cDNA or gDNA derived from T cells, B-cell-depleted T cells, or PBMCs. The sample metadata nearly always contained a de-identified subject ID, COVID-19 status, age in years and sex. Samples came from the ongoing ImmuneRACE study (first 160 participants) plus 1,254 subjects from 6 global collaborators. Where available, HLA class I and class II types were taken from metadata supplied by the sample provider and were not determined by assay-based typing. A freely available public database, intended as a resource for researchers studying the immune response to SARS-CoV-2, is where the repertoires were released. Subjects who had been exposed to COVID-19, were actively infected with it, or had recovered from it provided the deeply sampled blood TCRbeta repertoires that made up the dataset.

From the cysteine up to the phenylalanine, the CDR3 has a length of 16 residues. This entry keeps only the CDR3 DNA: 48 bases, framed from base 1. V and J are truncated by 0 bases and 1 base respectively, leaving an intervening sequence of 10 bases. Based on the germline V gene, the CDR1 and CDR2 sequences are KGHSH and LQKENI. Points the paper makes about the study in general: How much clinical and demographic metadata was included differed by source and by participant, and the metadata was provided uncurated.

Whole blood was collected in K2EDTA tubes by collaborating institutions according to the institutions' own protocols. For TCRbeta analysis, collaborators shipped samples as frozen whole blood, isolated PBMCs, or DNA extracted from either of those sample types. The source of this sequence is a woman older than 75 with active or convalescent COVID-19. Sequencing input: peripheral blood. Here the chain combines TRBV18 and TRBJ2-1; 5 matching bases give a weak D call of TRBD1. CDR3 sequence: CASSPPVGVSYNEQFF. The DNA sequence reads TGTGCCAGCTCACCACCGGTAGGGGTATCCTACAATGAGCAGTTCTTC.